This T cell receptor beta chain derives from a study of immune cell composition in non-small cell lung cancer. CDR1 is SGHTA, CDR2 FQGTGA, per germline. V lost 8 bases and J lost 7, with 18 bases in between. The length of the CDR3 is 13 residues. This clone turned up a few times. Normal lung was taken at the farthest possible site, at least 3 cm from tumour. Sequencing used immunoSEQ multiplex PCR; TCRdb keeps in-frame clones, though not all of them. The table lists under 20,000 clones, 75% to 85% of them singletons. These data were likewise used in another study, on CD4 T cells in lung cancer. As that report states: Before blood donation, patients had received platinum chemotherapy among other treatments.

The rearrangement uses TRBV7-3 and TRBJ2-7, with D tentatively TRBD1 (5 bases). The specimen sequenced was non-adjacent lung tissue. The clonotype originates from a human donor with non-small cell lung cancer. This chain's CDR3 is CASSEGAGGEQYF. In nucleotides, the CDR3 is TGTGCCAGCTCGGAAGGGGCAGGCGGAGAGCAGTACTTC.